Presented here are 21 T cell receptor beta chains from one specimen sequenced in a study of blood T cell repertoires in COVID-19. The data were produced by immunoSEQ multiplex PCR, yet TCRdb's version contains in-frame clones alone and is incomplete. The sample holds over 150,000 clones, around nine tenths seen once. Sample: peripheral blood. The receptors stem from a middle-aged man with active or convalescent COVID-19.

V and J are TRBV6-2 or TRBV6-3 and TRBJ2-7; D perhaps matches TRBD2 (7 bases). The CDR3 spans 16 residues. Germline V gives CDR1 MNHEY, CDR2 SVGEGT. V shed 0 bases and J shed 3 bases, with 15 bases lying between them. CDR3 DNA sequence: TGTGCCAGCAGTTACTCGCGGGGGCCCCAAGGCTACGAGCAGTACTTC. This translates into CASSYSRGPQGYEQYF.

The CDR3 DNA sequence: TGTGCCAGCAGTGAAGGGTACAGAGGGGAGCAGTACTTC. Translation gives CASSEGYRGEQYF. The V and J genes are TRBV6-1 and TRBJ2-7; weak D call: TRBD2 (5 bases). Trimming removed 1 base at V and 7 bases at J, with 11 bases between. The CDR3 length is 13 residues. Germline lookup yields CDR1 MNHNS and CDR2 SASEGT.

The gene calls are TRBV4-2 and TRBJ2-1, with 9 bases matching TRBD2. The length of the CDR3 is 18 residues. The germline V gene has CDR1 LGHNA and CDR2 YNFKEQ. With 1 base clipped from V and 0 bases from J, the junction kept 7 bases outside the gene matches. In DNA, the CDR3 is TGTGCCAGCAGCCAAGTGCGTGGCGGGGGGGACTCCTACAATGAGCAGTTCTTC. Encoded protein: CASSQVRGGGDSYNEQFF.

The chain is built from TRBV11-3 and TRBJ2-1; 11 nucleotides match TRBD2. J gave up 8 bases and V 5 bases, and 8 bases lay outside the gene matches. CDR1 and CDR2 from the germline V gene are SGHNT and YENEEA. The CDR3 consists of 15 residues. Written as DNA, the CDR3 is TGTGCCAGCAGCCCCATAGCGGGGGGGCTCTATGAGCAGTTCTTC. The encoded protein is CASSPIAGGLYEQFF.

The chain uses TRBV11-2 and TRBJ2-2; 8 bases map to TRBD1. The CDR3 sequence is 18 residues long. J lost 4 bases, V lost 1 base, and 11 bases had no gene match. Per the germline V gene, CDR1 is SGHAT and CDR2 is FQNNGV. The CDR3 spells CASSLGRGRGRATGELFF. Here the CDR3 DNA reads TGTGCCAGCAGCTTAGGCCGAGGCAGGGGGCGGGCCACCGGGGAGCTGTTTTTT.

The gene calls are TRBV28 and TRBJ1-1; D gene ambiguous. CDR1 is MDHEN, CDR2 SYDVKM, per germline. This CDR3 has 12 residues. V was pared by 4 bases and J by 1 base, with 4 bases between. The CDR3 spells CASSSTNTEAFF. The CDR3 DNA sequence: TGTGCCAGCAGTTCTACGAACACTGAAGCTTTCTTT.

The chain carries TRBV6-4 and TRBJ1-2, with D possibly TRBD1 on 5 matching bases. The germline CDR1 and CDR2 sequences are MRHNA and SNTAGT. Between the trimmed V and J ends, which lost 11 bases and 8 bases, there was a span of 15 bases. The CDR3 consists of 11 residues. This chain's CDR3 is CARQSNLGYTF. The CDR3 nucleotides are TGTGCCCGACAGTCTAACTTGGGCTACACCTTC.

The chain has TRBV6-6 and TRBJ2-5, with 8 nucleotides matching TRBD2. This CDR3 spans 12 amino acids. With V trimmed by 6 bases and J by 5 bases, 2 bases remained unmatched. The germline CDR1 and CDR2 sequences are MNHNY and SVGAGI (reference sequence). The CDR3 protein is CASRREGETQYF. DNA of the CDR3: TGTGCCAGCAGACGGGAGGGGGAGACCCAGTACTTC.

The rearrangement links TRBV7-2 to TRBJ1-5; possibly TRBD1 for D (5 bases). CDR1 is SGHTA, CDR2 FQGNSA, per germline. The CDR3 has 15 amino acids. Trimming removed 1 base at V and 7 bases at J, with 14 bases between. The CDR3 spells CASSLVGQGWQPQHF. CDR3 nucleotides: TGTGCCAGCAGCTTAGTAGGGCAGGGATGGCAGCCCCAGCATTTT.

The rearrangement joins TRBV6-4 to TRBJ1-1; the D is unclear. V lost 5 bases and J 4 bases, leaving 11 bases between the germline ends. The CDR3 contains 13 residues. Germline values: CDR1 MRHNA, CDR2 SNTAGT. DNA of the CDR3: TGTGCCAGCAGTAGGGAGGCTACCACTGAAGCTTTCTTT. It encodes CASSREATTEAFF.

The chain recombines TRBV3-1 (or the pseudogene TRBV3-2) with TRBJ2-7; 7 nucleotides match TRBD2. Germline V gives CDR1 LGHDT, CDR2 YNNKEL (reference sequence). V lost 1 base, J lost 6 bases, and 3 bases stayed unmatched. The CDR3 covers 13 residues. The CDR3 reads CASSQGEGSEQYF. CDR3 coding DNA: TGTGCCAGCAGCCAAGGGGAGGGAAGCGAGCAGTACTTC.

The chain combines TRBV3-1 (or the pseudogene TRBV3-2) with TRBJ2-5; 7 bases are a match to TRBD1. Trimming took 2 bases from V and 2 from J; bases not matched to a gene: 11. Germline V gene sequence: CDR1 LGHDT, CDR2 YNNKEL (reference sequence). The CDR3 runs to 17 residues. The CDR3 is CASSQSVYRGIQETQYF. CDR3 coding DNA: TGTGCCAGCAGCCAATCAGTGTACAGGGGAATTCAAGAGACCCAGTACTTC.

The V call is TRBV5-1, the J call TRBJ2-3; 9 nucleotides agree with TRBD2. With V trimmed by 1 base and J by 2 bases, 5 bases remained unmatched. Germline V gene lookup returns CDR1 SGHRS and CDR2 YFSETQ. This CDR3 has 16 amino acids. This CDR3 reads CASSLWRGGYTDTQYF. CDR3 DNA sequence: TGCGCCAGCAGCTTGTGGCGGGGGGGTTACACAGATACGCAGTATTTT.

This clone was seen just once. V is TRBV30 and J is TRBJ1-2; 8 bases map to TRBD1. The germline CDR1 and CDR2 sequences are GTSNPN and SVGIG (reference sequence). V was pared by 3 bases and J by 8 bases, with 8 bases of the junction left unmatched. CDR3 length equals 13 residues. The CDR3 here is CAWSPQGAQGYTF. CDR3 DNA: TGTGCCTGGAGCCCCCAGGGGGCACAAGGCTACACCTTC.

The V call is TRBV6-5, the J call TRBJ2-7, with 11 bases lining up with TRBD1. V was clipped by 7 bases and J by 3 bases; unmatched bases: 8. CDR1 and CDR2 from the germline V gene are MNHEY and SVGAGI. The CDR3 runs 15 residues. As DNA, the CDR3 is TGTGCCAGCATACCCCGGGACAGGGGGTTCTACGAGCAGTACTTC. Translation: CASIPRDRGFYEQYF.

This chain uses TRBV10-1 with TRBJ2-7; TRBD1 is a possible D gene (5 bases). Germline loops: CDR1 WNHNN, CDR2 SYGVQD (reference sequence). The CDR3 sequence is 13 residues long. Deletions cut 1 base from V and 3 bases from J, with 7 bases between. CDR3: CASSEYQGYEQYF. CDR3 nucleotide sequence: TGCGCCAGCAGTGAGTATCAGGGCTACGAGCAGTACTTC.

The genes are TRBV4-2 and TRBJ2-2; possible D gene TRBD1, 5 bases. V gave up 4 bases and J gave up 0 bases, with 9 bases separating them. CDR3 length equals 15 residues. Germline CDR1 is LGHNA and CDR2 is YNFKEQ. CDR3: CASSPDTSNTGELFF. Written as DNA, the CDR3 is TGTGCCAGCAGCCCGGACACCTCGAACACCGGGGAGCTGTTTTTT.

This clone was counted a single time. The chain has TRBV30 and TRBJ2-2; D is possibly TRBD2 (5 bases). Trimming removed 2 bases from V and 5 bases from J, with 9 bases in between. The CDR3 is made up of 13 amino acids. CDR1 is GTSNPN, CDR2 SVGIG, per germline (reference sequence). The DNA of the CDR3 is TGTGCCTGGAGTCCCCAGCGGACCGGGGAGCTGTTTTTT. This sequence encodes CAWSPQRTGELFF. Variable domain in full (rest from reference TRBV30 and TRBJ2-2): SQTIHQWPATLVQPVGSPLSLECTVEGTSNPNLYWYRQAAGRGLQLLFYSVGIGQISSEVPQNLSASRPQDRQFILSSKKLLLSDSGFYLCAWSPQRTGELFFGEGSRLTVL.

The rearrangement joins TRBV3-1 (or the pseudogene TRBV3-2) to TRBJ2-7; 7 nucleotides line up with TRBD2. The germline gives CDR1 LGHDT, CDR2 YNNKEL (reference sequence). CDR3 length equals 14 residues. Trimming removed 1 base from V and 2 bases from J; junction bases left unmatched: 2. The CDR3 here is CASSQGGGTYEQYF. In DNA form, the CDR3 reads TGTGCCAGCAGCCAAGGCGGGGGAACCTACGAGCAGTACTTC.

V gene TRBV4-3 combines with J gene TRBJ2-5; 15 bases agree with TRBD2. With 3 bases clipped from V and 5 bases from J, the junction kept 13 bases outside the gene matches. The CDR3 is made up of 19 amino acids. Germline V gives CDR1 LGHNA, CDR2 YSLEER. Here the CDR3 DNA reads TGCGCCAGCAGCCAGGAGGGACTAGCGGGGGGCAACCGATTGGAGACCCAGTACTTC. As protein: CASSQEGLAGGNRLETQYF.

The chain couples TRBV29-1 to TRBJ2-1; maybe TRBD2 (6 bases). The CDR3 covers 12 residues. Trimming left V 6 bases short and J 7 bases short, with 13 bases between. Germline V gene data show CDR1 as SQVTM and CDR2 as ANQGSEA. The CDR3 sequence: CSVIGGVNEQFF. Written as DNA, the CDR3 is TGCAGCGTAATCGGCGGGGTTAATGAGCAGTTCTTC.